This TCR beta chain emerged from a study of T-cell reconstitution after alpha-beta-depleted transplantation in children. Germline V gene sequence: CDR1 SNHLY, CDR2 FYNNEI. V was trimmed by 6 bases and J by 9 bases, leaving 19 bases between them. There are 14 residues in the CDR3. This clonotype has ten or more counts. A TCRbeta library incorporating unique molecular identifiers was prepared. TCRdb itself ran the PCR reads through MiXCR, one entry per CDR3 protein. The sample records some 200,000 distinct CDR3 sequences, 8% to 10% being singletons. The V gene is TRBV2, the J gene TRBJ2-3, with D possibly called TRBD1 or TRBD2 (6 bases each). Material: PBMCs from the stem cell graft donor, obtained from the stem cell graft. This sequence was found in a human donor who donated a stem cell graft to a child with acute lymphoblastic leukemia. The CDR3 nucleotides are TGTGCCAGCAGATCAGGAGGGGGGATAAACACGCAGTATTTT. This gives the protein CASRSGGGINTQYF.